The T cell receptor (beta chain) described here comes from a study of T cells in Graves' hyperthyroidism and ophthalmopathy. Many counts were recorded for this clonotype. The CDR3 regions of TCR beta were amplified from RNA transcripts. Researchers ran a first-round RT-PCR on the TCR CDR3 using the HTBI primer set. MiXCR, run by TCRdb on the multiplex PCR reads, gives a single entry per CDR3 protein. The table includes under 350,000 distinct CDR3 sequences, about 21% detected once. More than 8.5 ml of fresh peripheral blood supplied the PBMCs. The CDR3 spans 14 residues. Trimming removed 4 bases from V and 7 bases from J; junction bases left unmatched: 8. Germline V gene lookup returns CDR1 KGHDR and CDR2 SFDVKD.

This clonotype was sampled from a woman aged 50 to 60 with Graves' hyperthyroidism. The chain combines TRBV24-1 with TRBJ1-2; TRBD1 matches at 7 bases. Sequencing was done on a sample of blood. This chain's CDR3 is CATSDHDRVFGYTF. DNA for the CDR3: TGTGCCACCAGTGACCACGACAGGGTCTTTGGCTACACCTTC.